This TCR beta chain was recovered during a study of blood T cell repertoires in COVID-19. Study overall: Samples came from the United States, Italy and Spain, spanning acute and convalescent COVID-19.

Produced via immunoSEQ multiplex PCR; TCRdb's table is partial and in-frame only. The data show over 150,000 clones, roughly 85% seen once. Germline V gives CDR1 SQVTM, CDR2 ANQGSEA. CDR3 size: 13 residues. V gave up 0 bases and J gave up 5 bases; unmatched junction bases: 1. The sequenced material came from PBMCs or T cells enriched from blood (not recorded which). This chain links TRBV29-1 with TRBJ1-1; 9 bases are a match to TRBD1. The origin of this receptor is a woman under 30 who had recovered from COVID-19. The CDR3 DNA reads TGCAGCGTTGAAGAGGACAGGGGAACTGAAGCTTTCTTT. Its translation: CSVEEDRGTEAFF.